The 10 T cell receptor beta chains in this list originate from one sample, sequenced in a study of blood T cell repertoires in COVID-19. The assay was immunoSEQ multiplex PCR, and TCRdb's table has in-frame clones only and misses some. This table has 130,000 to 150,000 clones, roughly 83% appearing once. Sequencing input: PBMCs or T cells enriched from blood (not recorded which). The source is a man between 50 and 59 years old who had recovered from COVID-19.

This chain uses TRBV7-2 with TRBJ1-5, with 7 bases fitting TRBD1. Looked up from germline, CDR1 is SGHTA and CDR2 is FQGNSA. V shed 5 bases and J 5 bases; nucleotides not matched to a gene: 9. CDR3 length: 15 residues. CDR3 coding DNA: TGTGCCAGCAGCCCCTCCACGACAGGGTATCAGCCCCAGCATTTT. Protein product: CASSPSTTGYQPQHF. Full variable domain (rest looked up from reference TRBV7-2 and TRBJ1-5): GAGVSQSPSNKVTEKGKDVELRCDPISGHTALYWYRQSLGQGLEFLIYFQGNSAPDKSGLPSDRFSAERTGGSVSTLTIQRTQQEDSAVYLCASSPSTTGYQPQHFGDGTRLSIL.

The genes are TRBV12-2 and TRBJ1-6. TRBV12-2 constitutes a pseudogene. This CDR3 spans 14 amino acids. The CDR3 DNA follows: TGTGCAAGTCGCTTTAAAGCGGCGAGAAGTCCCCTCCACTTT. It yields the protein CASRFKAARSPLHF.

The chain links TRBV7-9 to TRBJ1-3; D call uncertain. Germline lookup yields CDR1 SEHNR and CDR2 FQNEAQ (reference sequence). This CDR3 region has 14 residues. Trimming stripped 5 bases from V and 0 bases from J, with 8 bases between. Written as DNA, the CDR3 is TGTGCCAGCAGCCGACTGAGCTCTGGAAACACCATATATTTT. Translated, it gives CASSRLSSGNTIYF.

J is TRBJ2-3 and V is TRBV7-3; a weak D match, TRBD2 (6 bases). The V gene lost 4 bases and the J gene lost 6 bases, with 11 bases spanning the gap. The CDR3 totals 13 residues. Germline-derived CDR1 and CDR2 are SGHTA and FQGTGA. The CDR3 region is CASSWDSADTQYF. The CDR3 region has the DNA TGTGCCAGCAGCTGGGACTCCGCGGATACGCAGTATTTT.

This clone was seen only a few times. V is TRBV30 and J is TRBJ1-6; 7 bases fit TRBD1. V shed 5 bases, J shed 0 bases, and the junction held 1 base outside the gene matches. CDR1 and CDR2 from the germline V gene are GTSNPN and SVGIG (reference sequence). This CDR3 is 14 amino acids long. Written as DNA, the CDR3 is TGTGCCTGGGGGGACAGCTCCTATAATTCACCCCTCCACTTT. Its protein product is CAWGDSSYNSPLHF.

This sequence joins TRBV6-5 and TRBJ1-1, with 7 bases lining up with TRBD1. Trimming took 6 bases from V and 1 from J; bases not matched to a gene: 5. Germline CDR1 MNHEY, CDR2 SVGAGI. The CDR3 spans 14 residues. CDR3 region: CASRQGPGNTEAFF. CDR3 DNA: TGTGCCAGCAGACAGGGGCCTGGGAACACTGAAGCTTTCTTT.

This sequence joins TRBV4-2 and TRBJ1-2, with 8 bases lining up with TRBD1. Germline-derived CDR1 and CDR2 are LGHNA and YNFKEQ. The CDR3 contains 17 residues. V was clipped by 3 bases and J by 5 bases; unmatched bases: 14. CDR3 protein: CASSQAARTTGGYGYTF. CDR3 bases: TGTGCCAGCAGCCAGGCCGCTCGTACAACAGGGGGATATGGCTACACCTTC.

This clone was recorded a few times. CDR3 nucleotides: TGTGCCAGTAGTATCGGGGGGGCACAGGCCGATACGCAGTATTTT. Protein: CASSIGGAQADTQYF. The rearrangement uses TRBV19 and TRBJ2-3; 8 bases are a match to TRBD2. Germline V gives CDR1 LNHDA, CDR2 SQIVND (reference sequence). The CDR3 sequence is 15 residues long. V lost 3 bases, J lost 6 bases, and 8 bases stayed unmatched.

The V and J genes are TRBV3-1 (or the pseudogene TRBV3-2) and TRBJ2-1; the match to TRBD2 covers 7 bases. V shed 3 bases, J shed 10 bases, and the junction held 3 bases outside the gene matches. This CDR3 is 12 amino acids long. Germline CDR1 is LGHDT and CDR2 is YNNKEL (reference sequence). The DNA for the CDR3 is TGTGCCAGCAGCCACACTAGCGAGGAGCAGTTCTTC. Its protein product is CASSHTSEEQFF.

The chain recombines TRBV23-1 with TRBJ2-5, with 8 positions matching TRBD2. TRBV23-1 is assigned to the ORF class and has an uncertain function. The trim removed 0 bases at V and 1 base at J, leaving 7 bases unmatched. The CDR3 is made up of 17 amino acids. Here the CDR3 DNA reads TGCGCCAGCAGTCAATCTCTGGGACTAGGGCTCCAAGAGACCCAGTACTTC. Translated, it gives CASSQSLGLGLQETQYF.